One T cell receptor (beta chain) is described in this entry. The antigen is not known. The sample is drawn from a study of cytomegalovirus exposure and HLA in healthy donors. General study points: The classifier was said to identify cytomegalovirus status with high specificity and sensitivity. Within the 95 to 150 validation repertoires, first-cohort TCR clusters tended to co-occur, according to a later analysis.

Repertoires were generated with immunoSEQ multiplex PCR, while TCRdb's copy carries only in-frame clones and drops some. The data hold about 360,000 clones, with roughly 89% observed a single time. The V and J ends lost 5 bases and 2 bases respectively, with 10 bases between them. The CDR3 length is 14 residues. The germline gives CDR1 MDHEN, CDR2 SYDVKM. The sequenced material came from PBMCs. The clonotype originates from a young woman in good health and CMV-seronegative. This sequence joins TRBV28 and TRBJ1-5; no clear D gene. CDR3 bases: TGTGCCAGCAGTAGTGGCGGGGGCAATCAGCCCCAGCATTTT. Translated, it gives CASSSGGGNQPQHF.